Listed below are T cell receptor beta chains from one sample, sequenced in a study of T cell responses to AZD1222 COVID-19 vaccine. This table comes from immunoSEQ multiplex PCR, and its TCRdb copy is limited to in-frame clones, with some not included. This sample has 100,000 or so clones, with approximately 89% found just once. The sequences come from peripheral blood, collected 28 days after the second AZD1222 dose. The receptors here all came from an adult who received the AZD1222 COVID-19 vaccine. CDR3s include the opening cysteine and the closing phenylalanine or tryptophan. Fields, in order: D gene, V gene, J gene, CDR3 protein. A D gene is named only where the DNA matches it firmly.

>-|TRBV12-2|TRBJ2-2
CASRLADSGELFF
>-|TRBV7-9|TRBJ1-2
CASSPTEDYGYTF
>-|TRBV2|TRBJ2-3
CASSVGLARADTQYF
>TRBD1|TRBV5-5|TRBJ1-1
CASSPDRGKGDTEAFF
>-|TRBV7-3|TRBJ2-7
CASSLDGSSYEQYF
>-|TRBV9|TRBJ1-6
CASSATSSGFTLHF
>TRBD1|TRBV30|TRBJ1-2
CAWQTQGGGYTF
>-|TRBV30|TRBJ2-2
CAWKWGSGELFF
>TRBD2|TRBV28|TRBJ2-2
CASSHLADSPSGELFF
>-|TRBV28|TRBJ2-7
CASSSTPNYEQYF
>-|TRBV6-5|TRBJ1-1
CASSREIATEAFF
>-|TRBV24-1|TRBJ2-5
CATSDVGGVQETQYF
>-|TRBV7-9|TRBJ1-1
CASSFAVGATTEAFF
>-|TRBV3-1/TRBV3-2|TRBJ2-5
CASSRQETQYF
>TRBD2|TRBV3-1/TRBV3-2|TRBJ2-3
CASSQAGGSTQYF
>-|TRBV9|TRBJ1-2
CASSVREQGYGYTF
>-|TRBV28|TRBJ1-2
CASSLPEYGYTF
>-|TRBV5-4|TRBJ2-5
CASSTRVPQETQYF
>TRBD2|TRBV5-6|TRBJ2-3
CASSRLATSTDTQYF
>-|TRBV7-8|TRBJ2-7
CASSRRAYEQYF
>-|TRBV28|TRBJ1-2
CASSYDTGYTF
>TRBD1|TRBV28|TRBJ1-3
CASVQGAYGNTIYF
>-|TRBV6-1|TRBJ1-1
CASSERVWAFF
>-|TRBV25-1|TRBJ1-2
CASSEVGGYTF
>-|TRBV6-4|TRBJ2-3
CASSDSFGGTQYF
>TRBD2|TRBV6-4|TRBJ2-1
CASSRLADASYNEQFF
>-|TRBV2|TRBJ1-5
CASRTRGGVGQPQHF
>-|TRBV3-1/TRBV3-2|TRBJ1-3
CASSQEWSSGNTIYF
>-|TRBV10-3|TRBJ2-1
CAISEDSRYGQFF
>TRBD1|TRBV6-5|TRBJ2-7
CASSNPGQGAYEQYF
>TRBD2|TRBV7-9|TRBJ2-1
CASSSSRSGRSGYNEQFF
>-|TRBV5-6|TRBJ1-5
CASSFGQGNQPQHF
>TRBD1|TRBV3-1/TRBV3-2|TRBJ2-7
CASSQRTGTHEQYF
>TRBD2|TRBV7-3|TRBJ2-1
CASSLAGTSGRFNEQFF
>-|TRBV11-3|TRBJ2-2
CASSLEGARDTGELFF
>TRBD2|TRBV2|TRBJ2-1
CASRGEGTHTFF
>-|TRBV27|TRBJ1-1
CASRKSLNTEAFF
>TRBD2|TRBV14|TRBJ2-1
CASSLSGREQFF
>-|TRBV2|TRBJ2-7
CASSEGASLSSYEQYF
>-|TRBV28|TRBJ1-1
CASMQGLVFF